The clone carrying this T cell receptor (beta chain) was observed at least ten times. Its antigen is not identified. Deletions cut 6 bases from V and 7 bases from J, with 13 bases between. Germline assignment: CDR1 SEHNR and CDR2 FQNEAQ (reference sequence). The CDR3 is made up of 13 amino acids. Time point in this sample: persistent/refractory GD, antithyroid drugs over 5 years with positive TRAb. Generation of the TCR library employed RNA extracted from PBMCs. These data are taken from a study of regulatory T cells in long-lasting Graves disease. Study details: In persistent Graves' disease, antithyroid drugs had been taken for over 5 years and TSH receptor antibodies stayed positive.

Findings and caveats of the study: Lower TCR diversity characterized persistent Graves' patients relative to newly diagnosed patients.

According to the study, TCR beta libraries were built with iRepertoire HTBI primers and CDR3-region Arm-PCR. Using its own MiXCR run on the multiplex PCR reads, TCRdb lists one record per CDR3 protein. The sample consists of 600,000 to 850,000 distinct CDR3 sequences, around 30% of them appearing once. The TCR sequence derives from a female donor with Graves disease. The specimen comprised peripheral blood mononuclear cells (PBMCs), sampled when the disease was refractory, from a patient treated with antithyroid drugs. The V call is TRBV7-9, the J call TRBJ1-5; a possible D gene is TRBD1 (5 bases). CDR3 nucleotides: TGTGCCAGCAGTTCTGGGGGTAGGCAGCCCCAGCATTTT. It specifies CASSSGGRQPQHF.